This TCR beta chain was profiled in a study of shared clonotypes between healthy human individuals. Across the study: The plates for each donor numbered three CD4 naive, three CD4 memory, two CD8 naive and one CD8 memory.

Unmatched junction bases numbered 2, after V lost 3 bases and J lost 2 bases. This CDR3 is 15 amino acids long. CDR1 is SGHVS and CDR2 is FQNEAQ in the germline V gene. Data came from immunoSEQ multiplex PCR; TCRdb stores just in-frame clones and leaves some out. Of 2 million to 2.5 million clones listed, over 85% were seen once; the top ten hold around 0.4%. This TCR was recovered from a man younger than 35 in good health. Some clones in this sample may be carry-over from other donors' samples. The source material was naive CD4+ T cells from PBMCs. Subset described: CD45RA+ positively selected. V usage is TRBV7-8 and J usage is TRBJ1-3, with TRBD1 matching 9 bases. The CDR3 DNA reads as TGTGCCAGCAGCTTGACAGGGGGGACTGGAAACACCATATATTTT. Translating gives CASSLTGGTGNTIYF.